This T cell receptor beta chain was captured by sequencing in a study of Ad26.COV2.S vaccination and SARS-CoV-2 variants. In the study overall: Participants got Ad26.COV2.S intramuscularly, once or twice 56 days apart.

Sequencing used immunoSEQ multiplex PCR; TCRdb keeps in-frame clones, though not all of them. There are around 320,000 clones in the sample; 80% to 90% occur only once, and roughly 3.6% lies in the top ten. Treatment denoted: over 15 received Ad26.COV2.S at low or high dose, single or two shots; five or six received placebo; per-sample allocation not given. Sample collection was performed on day 63 after the first vaccine or placebo injection. As for this clone: Its antigen remains unidentified.

The CDR3 sequence is 15 residues long. Germline V gives CDR1 MNHEY, CDR2 SVGAGI. Deletions cut 0 bases from V and 2 bases from J, with 9 bases between. General observations from the study: Recipients given vaccine exceeded placebo recipients in spike-specific TCR breadth. Measures of TCR breadth and depth may have fallen short of total T cell responses. Substantial breadth was reported for post-vaccination spike-specific CD8+ and CD4+ T cells.

The material sequenced was peripheral blood, taken in a trial of Ad26.COV2.S vaccine versus placebo. The chain employs TRBV6-5 and TRBJ2-3, with D tentatively TRBD1 (5 bases). The clonotype originates from a person aged 18-65 years who received the Ad26.COV2.S COVID-19 vaccine or a placebo. The CDR3 loop is CASSYSGVPTDTQYF. The CDR3 nucleotides are TGTGCCAGCAGTTACTCAGGGGTGCCCACAGATACGCAGTATTTT.